This TCR beta chain was identified during a study of CD8 T cells in Susac syndrome. Overall study findings and caveats: Expansion of clones was not seen in the CD4+ T cell repertoires of Susac syndrome.

The RNA, roughly 0.45 to 1 ug, was put through reverse transcription using random hexamers. MiXCR, run by TCRdb on the immunoSEQ multiplex PCR reads, gives a single entry per CDR3 protein. In the table there are 200,000 to 300,000 distinct CDR3 sequences, 90% to 96% of which are singletons. Sequencing of TCR beta was carried out in blood CD8+ and CD4+ T cells. On this clonotype itself: Its specificity is not known.

V gave up 4 bases and J gave up 1 base, with 16 bases separating them. The CDR3 spans 15 residues. The germline V gene encodes CDR1 SQVTM and CDR2 ANQGSEA. The source is a human donor with Susac syndrome. The sample comprised CD4+ T cells from PBMCs. V and J are TRBV29-1 and TRBJ1-1; D is possibly TRBD1 (5 bases). The CDR3 loop is CSVAGTIQGNTEAFF. In DNA form, the CDR3 reads TGCAGCGTTGCCGGGACGATCCAGGGGAACACTGAAGCTTTCTTT.